The present entry profiles one TCR beta chain with its context. TCRdb reprocessed the RT-PCR reads via MiXCR and lists one record per CDR3 protein. The sample has about 780,000 distinct CDR3 sequences; approximately 17% are singletons. The entry originates in a study of response to subunit inactivated influenza vaccine. This CDR3 region has 17 residues. The V end lost 0 bases, the J end lost 1 base, and 13 bases lay between the germline ends. Germline V gene sequence: CDR1 MNHEY, CDR2 SVGEGT. The input for sequencing was PBMCs from blood, taken more than 4 days after vaccination. The chain recombines TRBV6-2 or TRBV6-3 with TRBJ1-5; TRBD1 is a possible D gene (5 bases). The receptor comes from a man aged 50-59 years who received an inactivated influenza vaccine. The CDR3: CASSYSPGGASNQPQHF. CDR3 DNA: TGTGCCAGCAGTTACTCTCCGGGAGGGGCAAGCAATCAGCCCCAGCATTTT.